A single sample is the source of the 31 T cell receptor beta chains below, sequenced in a study of shared T cell receptors in the human thymus. Data came from immunoSEQ multiplex PCR; TCRdb stores just in-frame clones and leaves some out. The table lists roughly 500,000 clones, around three quarters of them singletons. This sample was shared with a second study, whose subject was human thymus T cells.

The sample taken for sequencing was thymocytes. Receptors originate from a boy under two years old with a congenital heart defect.

The genes are TRBV6-5 and TRBJ1-1; 10 bases are a match to TRBD1. Per the germline V gene, CDR1 is MNHEY and CDR2 is SVGAGI. This CDR3 is built from 16 residues. The ends lost 2 bases at V and 4 bases at J; junction bases unmatched: 7. CDR3 loop: CASSYVRQGACTEAFF. CDR3 DNA sequence: TGTGCCAGCAGTTACGTGAGACAGGGGGCCTGCACTGAAGCTTTCTTT.

The V call is TRBV4-1, the J call TRBJ2-5; maybe TRBD2 (5 bases). The germline V and J ends were trimmed by 4 bases and 2 bases, with 8 bases remaining between them. Per the germline V gene, CDR1 is MGHRA and CDR2 is YSYEKL. The CDR3 runs to 13 residues. The CDR3 is CASSPRRQETQYF. The CDR3, as DNA: TGCGCCAGCAGCCCCAGGAGGCAAGAGACCCAGTACTTC.

This chain joins TRBV5-1 and TRBJ2-1; 9 bases match TRBD2. Losses at the gene ends were 3 bases for V and 6 bases for J; bases not matched to a gene: 7. This CDR3 region has 15 residues. Per the germline V gene, CDR1 is SGHRS and CDR2 is YFSETQ. For the CDR3, the DNA is TGCGCCAGCAGCTGTACAGCGGGGGGCGCCAATGAGCAGTTCTTC. It yields the protein CASSCTAGGANEQFF.

J is TRBJ2-3 and V is TRBV5-4; D gene uncertain. Between the trimmed V and J ends, which lost 1 base and 4 bases, there was a span of 19 bases. Germline V gene lookup returns CDR1 SGHNT and CDR2 YYREEE (reference sequence). The CDR3 length is 17 residues. This CDR3 is CASSLIDPPTLADTQYF. The CDR3 DNA reads TGTGCCAGCAGCTTGATAGATCCTCCAACGCTTGCAGATACGCAGTATTTT.

V and J are TRBV30 and TRBJ1-4, with a weak D call TRBD1 (5 bases). The germline CDR1 and CDR2 sequences are GTSNPN and SVGIG (reference sequence). The CDR3 sequence is 16 residues long. The V and J ends lost 6 bases and 6 bases respectively, with 23 bases between them. The CDR3 region is CACWGGRNRGDEKLFF. CDR3 bases: TGTGCCTGCTGGGGGGGACGCAACCGGGGGGATGAAAAACTGTTTTTT.

The DNA of the CDR3 is TGTGCCAGCAGTTCCGGGACACCGAACACTGAAGCTTTCTTT. Its translation: CASSSGTPNTEAFF. The V gene is TRBV27, the J gene TRBJ1-1; a possible D gene is TRBD1 (6 bases). Trimming took 4 bases from V and 1 from J, leaving 10 bases between them. Germline loops: CDR1 MNHEY, CDR2 SMNVEV (reference sequence). CDR3 length: 14 amino acids.

The table lists this clone with a few counts. The chain links TRBV6-1 to TRBJ2-7; 12 bases are shared with TRBD2. V shed 4 bases and J 2 bases; nucleotides not matched to a gene: 3. Germline CDR1 MNHNS, CDR2 SASEGT. This CDR3 has 15 amino acids. CDR3: CASSVLAGGPYEQYF. In nucleotides, the CDR3 is TGTGCCAGCAGTGTCCTAGCGGGAGGGCCCTACGAGCAGTACTTC.

The count of this clone is one. The chain carries TRBV2 and TRBJ1-1; D not certain. Germline values: CDR1 SNHLY, CDR2 FYNNEI. Trimming stripped 6 bases from V and 4 bases from J, with 12 bases between. The CDR3 runs 13 residues. This CDR3 is CASSRERCTEAFF. As DNA, the CDR3 is TGTGCCAGCAGCCGGGAACGGTGCACTGAAGCTTTCTTT.

The chain recombines TRBV27 with TRBJ1-1; D is uncertain. Germline V gives CDR1 MNHEY, CDR2 SMNVEV (reference sequence). V was trimmed by 4 bases and J by 8 bases, leaving 14 bases between them. The CDR3 has 13 residues. CDR3 protein: CASSSRIRHEAFF. CDR3 in DNA: TGTGCCAGCAGTTCCCGGATCCGACACGAAGCTTTCTTT.

This clone has more than one count but fewer than ten. In DNA form, the CDR3 reads TGTGCCAGCAGTCCCTCCCCTTTTGGGAGAACTGAAGCTTTCTTT. It is translated as CASSPSPFGRTEAFF. The J gene is TRBJ1-1, the V gene TRBV28; D not resolved. The CDR3 length is 15 residues. Per germline, CDR1 MDHEN and CDR2 SYDVKM. V lost 5 bases, J lost 5 bases, and 18 bases lay in between.

J is TRBJ2-7 and V is TRBV28; D is possibly TRBD2 (6 bases). The germline V gene encodes CDR1 MDHEN and CDR2 SYDVKM. This CDR3 has 15 amino acids. V gave up 6 bases and J gave up 3 bases, with 18 bases separating them. The CDR3 nucleotides are TGTGCCAGCAGCTATAACCCCCGGGAGCACTACGAGCAGTACTTC. It is translated as CASSYNPREHYEQYF.

The V gene is TRBV30, the J gene TRBJ2-7; 11 bases are shared with TRBD2. Germline V gives CDR1 GTSNPN, CDR2 SVGIG (reference sequence). V gave up 2 bases and J gave up 0 bases; unmatched junction bases: 6. This CDR3 spans 16 amino acids. Written as DNA, the CDR3 is TGTGCCTGGAGTACATACGGGACTAGCGGCTCCTACGAGCAGTACTTC. This translates into CAWSTYGTSGSYEQYF.

This rearrangement joins TRBV9 to TRBJ1-5, with D hard to call. CDR3 length equals 15 residues. The germline V gene has CDR1 SGDLS and CDR2 YYNGEE. With 3 bases removed from V and 2 bases from J, the gap between germline ends came to 12 bases. CDR3 in amino acids: CASSEPGERNQPQHF. The CDR3 coding sequence is TGTGCCAGCAGCGAGCCGGGAGAACGCAATCAGCCCCAGCATTTT.

The chain couples TRBV5-6 to TRBJ1-1; D might be TRBD1 (6 bases). V lost 4 bases to trimming and J lost 4 bases, with 11 bases between them. Germline CDR1 SGHDT, CDR2 YYEEEE. This CDR3 contains 13 residues. CDR3 DNA: TGTGCCAGCAGCGTCGGGGGGGCCACTGAAGCTTTCTTT. It codes for CASSVGGATEAFF.

This chain connects TRBV5-7 to TRBJ2-3, with TRBD2 matching over 7 bases. TRBV5-7 is an open reading frame, and its role is uncertain. The CDR3 spans 15 residues. V shed 4 bases, J shed 5 bases, and the junction held 10 bases outside the gene matches. In DNA, the CDR3 is TGTGCCAGCAGCCCGTGGGGGGGGAGACAAGATACGCAGTATTTT. Protein sequence: CASSPWGGRQDTQYF.

This chain uses TRBV7-9 with TRBJ1-1; 7 nucleotides line up with TRBD1. Trimming at V came to 2 bases and at J to 6 bases, leaving 6 bases not matched to a gene. CDR3 length: 14 residues. Germline V gene data show CDR1 as SEHNR and CDR2 as FQNEAQ (reference sequence). The CDR3 bases are TGTGCCAGCAGCTTAAAAGACAGGGCCCCTGAAGCTTTCTTT. It codes for CASSLKDRAPEAFF.

This clone was seen a handful of times. This rearrangement joins TRBV7-2 to TRBJ2-3, with 8 bases aligning to TRBD2. Germline values: CDR1 SGHTA, CDR2 FQGNSA. With 1 base clipped from V and 0 bases from J, the junction kept 3 bases outside the gene matches. The CDR3 sequence is 16 residues long. CDR3 nucleotides: TGTGCCAGCAGCTTAGTGGTAGCGGGAAGCACAGATACGCAGTATTTT. Protein: CASSLVVAGSTDTQYF.

This chain connects TRBV5-6 to TRBJ2-2; 7 bases fit TRBD1. Germline assignment: CDR1 SGHDT and CDR2 YYEEEE. Unmatched junction bases numbered 13, after V lost 7 bases and J lost 4 bases. This CDR3 spans 16 amino acids. The CDR3 DNA reads as TGTGCCAGCCCCTTGGTAGGGGGCAGGACCACCGGGGAGCTGTTTTTT. It yields the protein CASPLVGGRTTGELFF.

The chain couples TRBV4-3 to TRBJ2-3, with 10 bases fitting TRBD2. This CDR3 has 18 residues. Germline CDR1 reads LGHNA; CDR2 reads YSLEER. Trimming at V came to 1 base and at J to 1 base, leaving 8 bases not matched to a gene. The CDR3 DNA follows: TGCGCCAGCAGCCAAGTTCCCCTAGCGGGAGCTCGCACAGATACGCAGTATTTT. Translation: CASSQVPLAGARTDTQYF.

This chain joins TRBV2 and TRBJ2-4; D might be TRBD2 (6 bases). The ends were cut back, 3 bases at V and 13 bases at J, with 19 bases in the middle. This CDR3 is 14 amino acids long. CDR1 is SNHLY and CDR2 is FYNNEI in the germline V gene. In DNA form, the CDR3 reads TGTGCCAGCAGTGAGGAGGGACCCATAAACCTACAGTACTTC. It is translated as CASSEEGPINLQYF.

Comments on this clone: The junction departs from germline at one end; a sequencing error may be responsible. The chain combines TRBV15 with TRBJ2-1, with TRBD2 as a possible D gene (5 bases). Germline assignment: CDR1 LNHNV and CDR2 YYDKDF (reference sequence). The CDR3 consists of 16 residues. CDR3 nucleotides: TGTGCCACCAGCGGAGAGCCGGGCGGGCCCTACAATGAGCAGTTCTTC. This encodes CATSGEPGGPYNEQFF.

V and J are TRBV7-9 and TRBJ2-7; the D gene is possibly TRBD1 (6 bases). Deletions cut 4 bases from V and 4 bases from J, with 17 bases between. The CDR3 is 15 amino acids. Germline loops: CDR1 SEHNR, CDR2 FQNEAQ (reference sequence). The CDR3 is CASSSPWGPAYEQYF. The CDR3 bases are TGTGCCAGCAGCTCCCCCTGGGGGCCGGCTTACGAGCAGTACTTC.

The V gene is TRBV19, the J gene TRBJ2-5; D is possibly TRBD2 (6 bases). Trimming shortened V by 10 bases and J by 2 bases, and 11 bases separated the two germline ends. The CDR3 spans 12 residues. Germline V gene data show CDR1 as LNHDA and CDR2 as SQIVND (reference sequence). The CDR3 DNA sequence: TGTGCCACCTTACTAGCTCAAGAGACCCAGTACTTC. Residues: CATLLAQETQYF.

Only one count was recorded for this clone. Other nucleotide sequences from this sample produce the same CDR3. The gene calls are TRBV4-1 and TRBJ2-3; 7 bases are shared with TRBD2. Germline CDR1 MGHRA, CDR2 YSYEKL. Trimming took 0 bases from V and 0 from J; bases not matched to a gene: 3. This CDR3 spans 16 amino acids. The CDR3 DNA sequence: TGCGCCAGCAGCCAAGAGCCCGGGAGGAGCACAGATACGCAGTATTTT. It specifies CASSQEPGRSTDTQYF.

The chain links TRBV6-1 to TRBJ1-1; 9 bases are shared with TRBD1. The germline CDR1 and CDR2 sequences are MNHNS and SASEGT. V was pared by 10 bases and J by 10 bases, with 7 bases of the junction left unmatched. The length of the CDR3 is 11 residues. The CDR3 here is CATHRGRGAFF. As DNA, the CDR3 is TGTGCCACGCACAGGGGGCGCGGAGCTTTCTTT.

CDR3 sequence (DNA): TGTGCCAGCAGTCCGGACAGGGCCTTCTATAGCAATCAGCCCCAGCATTTT. Protein: CASSPDRAFYSNQPQHF. The chain links TRBV14 to TRBJ1-5; TRBD1 matches at 8 bases. Trimming at V came to 6 bases and at J to 0 bases, leaving 10 bases not matched to a gene. Germline values: CDR1 SGHDN, CDR2 FVKESK. This CDR3 comprises 17 residues. The full variable domain, rest sourced from reference TRBV14 and TRBJ1-5, is EAGVTQFPSHSVIEKGQTVTLRCDPISGHDNLYWYRRVMGKEIKFLLHFVKESKQDESGMPNNRFLAERTGGTYSTLKVQPAELEDSGVYFCASSPDRAFYSNQPQHFGDGTRLSIL.

This rearrangement joins TRBV7-9 to TRBJ2-5, with D perhaps matching TRBD2 (5 bases). V was pared by 5 bases and J by 5 bases, with 24 bases between. The CDR3 has 17 residues. Per the germline V gene, CDR1 is SEHNR and CDR2 is FQNEAQ (reference sequence). CDR3 in DNA: TGTGCCAGCAGCCCCTCTCACCGAGGTTATCGAGGGGAGACCCAGTACTTC. Translated, it gives CASSPSHRGYRGETQYF.

V gene TRBV2 combines with J gene TRBJ2-1; 11 bases are a match to TRBD2. Per the germline V gene, CDR1 is SNHLY and CDR2 is FYNNEI. V dropped 5 bases and J dropped 2; count of bases not matched to a gene: 11. The CDR3 sequence is 18 residues long. The CDR3 nucleotides read TGTGCCAGCAGTCCGACCAATGGACTAGCGGGTCCCTACAATGAGCAGTTCTTC. It specifies CASSPTNGLAGPYNEQFF.

This chain uses TRBV5-1 with TRBJ2-7; 7 bases agree with TRBD1. CDR3 size: 16 residues. V gave up 2 bases and J gave up 0 bases; unmatched junction bases: 8. Germline values: CDR1 SGHRS, CDR2 YFSETQ. The CDR3 spells CASSLTPDRNSYEQYF. As DNA, the CDR3 is TGCGCCAGCAGCTTAACCCCGGACAGGAACTCCTACGAGCAGTACTTC.

V and J are TRBV5-1 and TRBJ2-7; 7 bases are shared with TRBD2. V was clipped by 4 bases and J by 6 bases; unmatched bases: 13. CDR1 is SGHRS and CDR2 is YFSETQ in the germline V gene. The length of the CDR3 is 15 residues. CDR3 loop: CASSTGGAHTCEQYF. The DNA of the CDR3 is TGCGCCAGCAGCACGGGAGGCGCCCATACGTGCGAGCAGTACTTC.

The rearrangement joins TRBV9 to TRBJ2-4; 13 nucleotides agree with TRBD2. Germline V gene data show CDR1 as SGDLS and CDR2 as YYNGEE. V gave up 3 bases and J gave up 15 bases; unmatched junction bases: 24. This CDR3 has 19 residues. As DNA, the CDR3 is TGTGCCAGCAGCGCGAACGGGACTAGCGGGATCAGCCCCCCAGTTGACTGGTACTTC. Protein sequence: CASSANGTSGISPPVDWYF. The full variable domain, with the rest looked up from reference TRBV9 and TRBJ2-4, is DSGVTQTPKHLITATGQRVTLRCSPRSGDLSVYWYQQSLDQGLQFLIQYYNGEERAKGNILERFSAQQFPDLHSELNLSSLELGDSALYFCASSANGTSGISPPVDWYFGAGTRLSVL.